A selection of T cell receptor beta chains follows, all from one sample in a study. TCRdb re-analysed the 5' RACE reads in MiXCR, keeping a single row per CDR3 protein. There are fewer than 75,000 distinct CDR3 sequences in the sample; 26% occur only once, and around 2% lies in the top ten. The specimen sequenced was tumor-infiltrating Tregs sorted from the breast tumor. The receptors stem from a female donor with breast cancer. Both conserved end residues are part of each CDR3. Each record gives: J gene, clone size, D gene, V gene, CDR3 protein, CDR3 DNA. The D gene is left open where the match is weak. Some rows have no size entry. The others give once, few or many, or a class for an expanded clone.

>TRBJ2-1|-|-|TRBV3-1
CASSRGHNEQFF
TGTGCCAGCAGCAGGGGACACAATGAGCAGTTCTTC
>TRBJ1-2|-|-|TRBV27
CASSFSEGYAGYTF
TGTGCCAGCAGTTTCTCAGAGGGCTACGCCGGCTACACCTTC
>TRBJ1-1|-|-|TRBV27
CASSTEAFF
TGTGCCAGCAGCACTGAAGCTTTCTTT
>TRBJ2-3|many|-|TRBV7-2
CASSTRADTQYF
TGTGCCAGCAGCACTAGGGCAGATACGCAGTATTTT
>TRBJ1-5|-|-|TRBV24-1
CATSSGGQQPQHF
TGTGCCACCAGTTCCGGGGGGCAACAGCCCCAGCATTTT
>TRBJ1-3|few|-|TRBV5-6
CASSGQPSGNTIYF
TGTGCCAGCAGTGGACAACCCTCTGGAAACACCATATATTTT
>TRBJ1-2|-|TRBD1|TRBV5-1
CASSPGTGTNYGYTF
TGCGCCAGCAGCCCGGGGACAGGGACTAACTATGGCTACACCTTC
>TRBJ2-3|few|-|TRBV12-3/TRBV12-4
CASSHYPGDVGDTQYF
TGTGCCAGCAGCCACTATCCAGGAGATGTTGGGGATACGCAGTATTTT
>TRBJ2-7|few|TRBD2|TRBV6-6
CASSRPGLDQAEQYF
TGTGCCAGCAGCCGACCTGGACTAGATCAGGCCGAGCAGTACTTC
>TRBJ2-7|-|-|TRBV11-2
CASSLPSLSYEQYF
TGTGCCAGCAGCTTACCGAGCCTATCCTACGAGCAGTACTTC
>TRBJ2-3|-|-|TRBV20-1
CSARTGGGRRTYTDTQYF
TGCAGTGCTAGAACCGGAGGGGGTAGGAGGACTTACACAGATACGCAGTATTTT
>TRBJ1-1|-|-|TRBV4-1
CASSQRIQGDTEAFF
TGCGCCAGCAGCCAAAGGATCCAGGGAGACACTGAAGCTTTCTTT
>TRBJ1-5|many|-|TRBV12-3/TRBV12-4
CASSLGAGHTNQPQHF
TGTGCCAGCAGTTTAGGGGCAGGGCACACCAATCAGCCCCAGCATTTT
>TRBJ1-5|-|-|TRBV6-1
CASKESGSNQPQHF
TGTGCCAGCAAGGAGAGCGGGAGCAATCAGCCCCAGCATTTT
>TRBJ2-2|-|-|TRBV3-1
CASSPHPRTGELFF
TGTGCCAGCAGCCCGCACCCCAGAACCGGGGAGCTGTTTTTT
>TRBJ1-5|-|-|TRBV30
CAWSGSNQPQHF
TGTGCCTGGAGTGGTAGCAATCAGCCCCAGCATTTT
>TRBJ1-1|many|-|TRBV5-1
CASSLGLGTKEAFF
TGCGCCAGCAGCTTGGGGCTGGGGACCAAGGAAGCTTTCTTT
>TRBJ1-1|few|-|TRBV12-3/TRBV12-4
CASSRDFRNTEAFF
TGTGCCAGCAGCCGGGACTTTCGGAACACTGAAGCTTTCTTT
>TRBJ2-4|-|-|TRBV20-1
CSARATGPKNIQYF
TGCAGTGCTAGAGCCACAGGACCAAAAAACATTCAGTACTTC
>TRBJ2-3|few|-|TRBV4-2
CASSQASDWDTQYF
TGTGCCAGCAGCCAGGCCTCTGACTGGGATACGCAGTATTTT